This T cell receptor (beta chain) was observed in a study of blood T cell repertoires in COVID-19. The CDR3 contains 21 residues. Trimming took 2 bases from V and 4 from J, leaving 29 bases between them. CDR1 SGHVS and CDR2 FNYEAQ come from the germline V gene. Repertoires were generated with immunoSEQ multiplex PCR, while TCRdb's copy carries only in-frame clones and drops some. The sample carries 250,000 to 350,000 clones, over 75% recorded once. The sample comprised peripheral blood. This TCR derives from a woman aged 50 to 60 who had recovered from COVID-19. The rearrangement joins TRBV7-6 to TRBJ2-2; weak D call: TRBD2 (6 bases). The CDR3 here is CASSLFSGAVPAWRGTGELFF. The CDR3 DNA is TGTGCCAGCAGCTTATTCTCGGGCGCGGTCCCAGCGTGGAGGGGCACCGGGGAGCTGTTTTTT.